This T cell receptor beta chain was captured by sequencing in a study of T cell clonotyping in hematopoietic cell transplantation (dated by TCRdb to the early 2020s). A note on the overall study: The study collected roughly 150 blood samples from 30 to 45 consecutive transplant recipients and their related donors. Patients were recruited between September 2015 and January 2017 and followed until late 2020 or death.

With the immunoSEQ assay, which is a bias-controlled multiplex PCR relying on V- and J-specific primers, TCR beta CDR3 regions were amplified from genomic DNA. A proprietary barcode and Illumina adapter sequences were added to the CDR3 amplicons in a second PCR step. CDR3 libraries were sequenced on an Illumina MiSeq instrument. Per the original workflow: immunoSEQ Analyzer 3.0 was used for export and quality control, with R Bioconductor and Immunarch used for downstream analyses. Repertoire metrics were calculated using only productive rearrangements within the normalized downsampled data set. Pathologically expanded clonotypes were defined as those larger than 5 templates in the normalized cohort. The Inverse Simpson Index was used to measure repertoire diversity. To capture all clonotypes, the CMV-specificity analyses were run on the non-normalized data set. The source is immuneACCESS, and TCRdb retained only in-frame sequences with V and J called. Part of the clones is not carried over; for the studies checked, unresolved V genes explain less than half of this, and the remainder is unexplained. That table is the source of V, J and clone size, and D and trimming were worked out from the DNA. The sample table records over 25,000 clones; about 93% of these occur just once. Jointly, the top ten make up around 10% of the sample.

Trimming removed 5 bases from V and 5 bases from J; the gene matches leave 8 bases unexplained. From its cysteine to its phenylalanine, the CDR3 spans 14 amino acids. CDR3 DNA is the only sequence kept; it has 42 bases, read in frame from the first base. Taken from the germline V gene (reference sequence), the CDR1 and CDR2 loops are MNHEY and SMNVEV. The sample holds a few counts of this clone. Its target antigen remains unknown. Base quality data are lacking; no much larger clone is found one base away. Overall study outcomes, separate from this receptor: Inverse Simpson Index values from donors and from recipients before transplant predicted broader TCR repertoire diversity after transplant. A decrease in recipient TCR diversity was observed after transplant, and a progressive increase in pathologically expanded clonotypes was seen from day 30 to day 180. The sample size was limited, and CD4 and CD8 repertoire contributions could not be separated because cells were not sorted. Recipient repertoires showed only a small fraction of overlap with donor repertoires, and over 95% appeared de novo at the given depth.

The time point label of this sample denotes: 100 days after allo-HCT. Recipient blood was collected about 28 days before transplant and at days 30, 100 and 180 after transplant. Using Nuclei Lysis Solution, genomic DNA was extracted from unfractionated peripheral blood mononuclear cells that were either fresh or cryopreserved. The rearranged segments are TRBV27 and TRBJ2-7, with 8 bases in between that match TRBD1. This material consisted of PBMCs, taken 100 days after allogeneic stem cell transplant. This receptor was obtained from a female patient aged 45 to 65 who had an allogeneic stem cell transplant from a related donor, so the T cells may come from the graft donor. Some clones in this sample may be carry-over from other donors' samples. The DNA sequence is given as TGTGCCAGCAGTCCCTCGCAGGGGGCCAACGAGCAGTACTTC. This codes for CASSPSQGANEQYF.